The next 8 T cell receptor beta chains were all read from a single sample in a study of blood T cell repertoires in COVID-19. Sequenced by immunoSEQ multiplex PCR; TCRdb stores in-frame clones only, minus some. The profile covers under 500,000 clones, with 75% to 90% appearing a single time and roughly 4% taken by the ten largest. Sequencing input: peripheral blood. Receptors were obtained from a woman aged 25 to 39 with acute or convalescent COVID-19.

This clone was found many times. Different DNA sequences within this sample yield the same CDR3. The genes are TRBV19 and TRBJ2-1, with 10 bases that match TRBD1. This CDR3 contains 14 residues. CDR1 and CDR2 from the germline V gene are LNHDA and SQIVND (reference sequence). Losses at the gene ends were 6 bases for V and 7 bases for J; bases not matched to a gene: 6. This chain's CDR3 is CASSLRGQGNEQFF. DNA for the CDR3: TGTGCCAGTAGCTTAAGGGGACAGGGGAATGAGCAGTTCTTC.

This clone appeared a few times. The chain uses TRBV6-4 and TRBJ2-1; perhaps TRBD2 as D (7 bases). V lost 3 bases to trimming and J lost 8 bases, with 20 bases between them. The CDR3 spans 16 residues. Looked up from germline, CDR1 is MRHNA and CDR2 is SNTAGT. This chain's CDR3 is CASSEGVGGPVDEQFF. CDR3 DNA sequence: TGTGCCAGCAGTGAGGGAGTCGGGGGGCCAGTTGATGAGCAGTTCTTC.

The genes are TRBV7-2 and TRBJ2-1, with 12 bases matching TRBD2. Germline lookup yields CDR1 SGHTA and CDR2 FQGNSA. The CDR3 runs to 15 residues. V lost 4 bases and J lost 6; bases outside the gene matches: 4. In DNA form, the CDR3 reads TGTGCCAGCAGCTCTAGCGGGGGGGCTATCAATGAGCAGTTCTTC. Amino acids: CASSSSGGAINEQFF.

The V gene is TRBV4-1, the J gene TRBJ1-3, with a tentative D call TRBD1 (5 bases). Deletions cut 0 bases from V and 0 bases from J, with 15 bases between. This CDR3 region has 18 residues. Germline V gene lookup returns CDR1 MGHRA and CDR2 YSYEKL. The CDR3 spells CASSQEVGGGTSGNTIYF. CDR3 DNA sequence: TGCGCCAGCAGCCAAGAGGTTGGGGGGGGGACCTCTGGAAACACCATATATTTT.

J is TRBJ2-1 and V is TRBV15, with 12 bases aligning to TRBD1. Germline V gene sequence: CDR1 LNHNV, CDR2 YYDKDF (reference sequence). V lost 3 bases, J lost 6 bases, and 3 bases stayed unmatched. The CDR3 is 15 amino acids. CDR3 sequence: CATSSRDRGRNEQFF. The CDR3 nucleotides are TGTGCCACCAGCAGCCGGGACAGGGGGCGCAATGAGCAGTTCTTC. The full variable domain, with the rest looked up from reference TRBV15 and TRBJ2-1, is DAMVIQNPRYQVTQFGKPVTLSCSQTLNHNVMYWYQQKSSQAPKLLFHYYDKDFNNEADTPDNFQSRRPNTSFCFLDIRSPGLGDTAMYLCATSSRDRGRNEQFFGPGTRLTVL.

This chain connects TRBV11-2 to TRBJ1-3; 7 bases are shared with TRBD1. The V gene end was trimmed by 3 bases and the J gene end by 2 bases; junction bases not matched to a gene: 1. The CDR3 runs to 14 residues. From germline, CDR1 is SGHAT and CDR2 FQNNGV. The CDR3 sequence is CASSFGTAGNTIYF. The CDR3 DNA follows: TGTGCCAGCAGCTTCGGGACAGCTGGAAACACCATATATTTT.

This rearrangement joins TRBV5-6 to TRBJ1-2; TRBD1 matches 9 bases. CDR1 SGHDT and CDR2 YYEEEE come from the germline V gene. CDR3 length equals 15 residues. Germline trimming cut 0 bases from V and 7 bases from J; bases unmatched to any gene: 7. This CDR3 is CASSLGSRQGGGYTF. The CDR3 nucleotides read TGTGCCAGCAGCTTGGGTTCGAGACAGGGGGGTGGCTACACCTTC. Supplemented by reference TRBV5-6 and TRBJ1-2, the full variable domain reads DAGVTQSPTHLIKTRGQQVTLRCSPKSGHDTVSWYQQALGQGPQFIFQYYEEEERQRGNFPDRFSGHQFPNYSSELNVNALLLGDSALYLCASSLGSRQGGGYTFGSGTRLTVV.

The CDR3 protein is CASSLGGSTGELFF. Here the CDR3 DNA reads TGTGCCAGCAGCTTAGGAGGCAGCACCGGGGAGCTGTTTTTT. V and J are TRBV7-2 and TRBJ2-2; D is unresolved. With 1 base removed from V and 4 bases from J, the gap between germline ends came to 7 bases. The CDR3 runs to 14 residues. The germline CDR1 and CDR2 sequences are SGHTA and FQGNSA. The full variable domain, with the rest looked up from reference TRBV7-2 and TRBJ2-2, is GAGVSQSPSNKVTEKGKDVELRCDPISGHTALYWYRQSLGQGLEFLIYFQGNSAPDKSGLPSDRFSAERTGGSVSTLTIQRTQQEDSAVYLCASSLGGSTGELFFGEGSRLTVL.